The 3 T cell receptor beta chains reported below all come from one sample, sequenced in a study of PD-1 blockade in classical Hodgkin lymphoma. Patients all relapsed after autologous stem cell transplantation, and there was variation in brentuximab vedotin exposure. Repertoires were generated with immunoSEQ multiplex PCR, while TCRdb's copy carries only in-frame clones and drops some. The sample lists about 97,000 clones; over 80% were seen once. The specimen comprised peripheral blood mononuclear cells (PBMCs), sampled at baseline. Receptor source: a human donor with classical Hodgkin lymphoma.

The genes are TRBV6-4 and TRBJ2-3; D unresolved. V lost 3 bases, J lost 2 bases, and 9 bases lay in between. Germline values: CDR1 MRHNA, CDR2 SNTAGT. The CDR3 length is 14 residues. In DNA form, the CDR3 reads TGTGCCAGCAGTGAACAGCTGAACACAGATACGCAGTATTTT. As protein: CASSEQLNTDTQYF.

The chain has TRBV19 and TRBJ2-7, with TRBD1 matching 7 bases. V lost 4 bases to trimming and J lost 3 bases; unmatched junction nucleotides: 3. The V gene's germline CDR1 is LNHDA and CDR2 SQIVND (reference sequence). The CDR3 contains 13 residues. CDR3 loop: CASSTTGDYEQYF. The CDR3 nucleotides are TGTGCCAGTAGTACTACAGGGGACTACGAGCAGTACTTC.

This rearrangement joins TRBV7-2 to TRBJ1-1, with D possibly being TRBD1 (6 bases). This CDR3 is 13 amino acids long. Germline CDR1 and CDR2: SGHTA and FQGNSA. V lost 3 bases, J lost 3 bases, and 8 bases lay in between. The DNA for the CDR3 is TGTGCCAGCAGCTTCTCAGGGGACACTGAAGCTTTCTTT. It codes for CASSFSGDTEAFF.